This entry lists 10 T cell receptor beta chains sequenced from one sample in a study of blood T cell repertoires in COVID-19. Here immunoSEQ multiplex PCR was the method, and the copy in TCRdb shows in-frame clones only, minus some. Of about 14,000 clones in the sample, roughly 73% were seen once. The material sequenced was peripheral blood. The receptors here all came from a boy aged 2 to 10 with active or convalescent COVID-19.

This clone was counted only a few times. The chain uses TRBV9 and TRBJ2-4; TRBD1 matches 9 bases. Germline CDR1 and CDR2: SGDLS and YYNGEE. The trim removed 0 bases at V and 8 bases at J, leaving 0 bases unmatched. The CDR3 extends over 13 amino acids. Here the CDR3 DNA reads TGTGCCAGCAGCGTAGGGACAGGGGACATTCAGTACTTC. Protein: CASSVGTGDIQYF.

V gene TRBV7-2 combines with J gene TRBJ2-3; D is ambiguous. The CDR3 totals 13 residues. Trimming pared 5 bases from V and 4 bases from J, leaving 10 bases between. Germline loops: CDR1 SGHTA, CDR2 FQGNSA. CDR3 DNA: TGTGCCAGCAGCCAACTGGGCGCAGATACGCAGTATTTT. Translated, it gives CASSQLGADTQYF.

This clone was counted once. The rearrangement uses TRBV3-1 (or the pseudogene TRBV3-2) and TRBJ1-4; 9 bases fit TRBD1. After removal of 4 bases from V and 3 bases from J, the junction contained 12 bases not matched to a gene. Germline CDR1 reads LGHDT; CDR2 reads YNNKEL (reference sequence). The CDR3 contains 18 residues. The CDR3 sequence is CASSLMDRGLVANEKLFF. The CDR3 DNA is TGTGCCAGCAGCCTAATGGACAGGGGACTCGTGGCTAATGAAAAACTGTTTTTT.

This clone is judged large. The chain combines TRBV6-6 with TRBJ1-6, with D perhaps TRBD1 (5 bases). The CDR3 has 14 residues. Between the trimmed V and J ends, which lost 4 bases and 5 bases, there was a span of 9 bases. Germline CDR1 MNHNY, CDR2 SVGAGI (reference sequence). CDR3 residues: CASSSAGNNSPLHF. The CDR3, as DNA: TGTGCCAGCAGTTCGGCAGGGAATAATTCACCCCTCCACTTT.

V gene TRBV4-3 combines with J gene TRBJ1-1; the D gene is possibly TRBD1 (5 bases). V was pared by 0 bases and J by 10 bases, with 18 bases between. The V gene's germline CDR1 is LGHNA and CDR2 YSLEER. The CDR3 is made up of 15 amino acids. The CDR3 reads CASSQDRTRNRVAFF. CDR3 DNA sequence: TGCGCCAGCAGCCAAGATAGGACAAGGAATCGGGTAGCTTTCTTT.

The chain carries TRBV10-3 and TRBJ2-2, with 9 positions matching TRBD1. J lost 5 bases, V lost 6 bases, and 1 base had no gene match. This CDR3 spans 13 amino acids. Germline CDR1 is ENHRY and CDR2 is SYGVKD. CDR3 protein: CAIRGQGTGELFF. The CDR3 DNA sequence: TGTGCCATCAGGGGACAGGGAACCGGGGAGCTGTTTTTT.

V is TRBV4-2 and J is TRBJ1-1; D not certain. The CDR3 is 14 residues long. The V end lost 1 base, the J end lost 0 bases, and 6 bases lay between the germline ends. The germline gives CDR1 LGHNA, CDR2 YNFKEQ. CDR3 sequence reads: CASSQGSVNTEAFF. The CDR3 DNA follows: TGTGCCAGCAGCCAAGGGAGCGTGAACACTGAAGCTTTCTTT.

The chain employs TRBV10-3 and TRBJ2-7; the match to TRBD1 covers 8 bases. V lost 0 bases to trimming and J lost 5 bases; unmatched junction nucleotides: 6. This CDR3 comprises 15 residues. Germline V gives CDR1 ENHRY, CDR2 SYGVKD. CDR3 region: CAISESWTGKDEQYF. In DNA form, the CDR3 reads TGTGCCATCAGTGAGTCGTGGACAGGGAAGGACGAGCAGTACTTC.

The chain carries TRBV12-2 and TRBJ1-4. TRBV12-2 has pseudogene status. The CDR3 has 13 residues. The CDR3 loop reads CASRYRGNEKLFF. The CDR3 DNA is TGTGCAAGTCGCTACCGCGGTAACGAAAAACTGTTTTTT.

As DNA, the CDR3 is TGCGCCTGCAAAGGGCAGGGGATCGGAGATACGCAGTATTTT. Translation: CACKGQGIGDTQYF. The J gene is TRBJ2-3, the V gene TRBV10-1; TRBD1 is a possible D gene (6 bases). The CDR3 has 14 residues. The germline CDR1 and CDR2 sequences are WNHNN and SYGVQD (reference sequence). The V and J ends lost 11 bases and 5 bases respectively, with 20 bases between them.